This entry describes one T cell receptor beta chain. This sample was included in a study of cytomegalovirus exposure and HLA in healthy donors. Losses at the gene ends were 1 base for V and 10 bases for J; bases not matched to a gene: 6. This CDR3 comprises 14 residues. Germline V CDR1 and CDR2: MGHDK, SYGVNS. The PCR used 60 Vbeta and 13 Jbeta primers. Profiled with immunoSEQ multiplex PCR; TCRdb holds only in-frame clones, not every one. The sample comprises 150,000 to 200,000 clones, approximately 82% of which are singletons, and 1.5% to 2% rests with the top ten. This chain joins TRBV25-1 and TRBJ2-1, with TRBD1 matching 8 bases. This sequence was found in a woman younger than 30 in good health and CMV-seronegative. Sequencing was performed on PBMCs. The chain's CDR3 is CASSESRQGCEQFF. The CDR3 nucleotides are TGTGCCAGCAGTGAATCGCGACAGGGGTGCGAGCAGTTCTTC. Combining the CDR3 with reference TRBV25-1 and TRBJ2-1 gives the whole variable domain EADIYQTPRYLVIGTGKKITLECSQTMGHDKMYWYQQDPGMELHLIHYSYGVNSTEKGDLSSESTVSRIRTEHFPLTLESARPSHTSQYLCASSESRQGCEQFFGPGTRLTVL.